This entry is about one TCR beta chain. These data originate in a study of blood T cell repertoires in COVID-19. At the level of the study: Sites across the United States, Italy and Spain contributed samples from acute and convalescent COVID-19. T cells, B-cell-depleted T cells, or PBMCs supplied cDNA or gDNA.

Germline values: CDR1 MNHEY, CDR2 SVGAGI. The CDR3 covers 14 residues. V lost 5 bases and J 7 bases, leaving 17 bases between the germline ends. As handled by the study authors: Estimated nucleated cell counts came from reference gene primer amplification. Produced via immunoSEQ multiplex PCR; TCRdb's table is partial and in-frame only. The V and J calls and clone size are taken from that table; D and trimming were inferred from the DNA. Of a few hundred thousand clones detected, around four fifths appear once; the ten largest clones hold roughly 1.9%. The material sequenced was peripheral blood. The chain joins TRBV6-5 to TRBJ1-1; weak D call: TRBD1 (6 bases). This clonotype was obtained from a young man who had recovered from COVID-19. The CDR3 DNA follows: TGTGCCAGCAGTCAATCACAGGGACTAGGTGAAGCTTTCTTT. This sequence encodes CASSQSQGLGEAFF.